This section outlines one T cell receptor (beta chain) sequence together with its context. This clone has ten or more counts. The antigen it recognizes is unknown. Per-base quality was not reported, and no clone a single base away is much larger than it. Using the deep immunoSEQ assay, multiplex PCR amplified TCR CDR3 regions from genomic DNA. Extracted genomic DNA from each cell subset was spread evenly across all wells of several immunoSEQ 96-well plates, with each plate serving as a replicate. For sorted subsets, approximately 190 ng genomic DNA, equal to tens of thousands of T cell genomes, was loaded into each replicate PCR. Purified libraries were measured with a Qubit 3.0 fluorometer, size-checked on a Bioanalyzer 2100, and measured again with the KAPA Library Quantification kit. A separate single-read 150-cycle Illumina NextSeq 550 flow cell was used to sequence each immunoSEQ 96-well plate. On the authors' methods: The immunoSEQ output contained only junctional sequences without quality scores, so filtering could not match that applied to full-length reads. Sequences were annotated with PyIR, a Python wrapper for IgBLAST v1.9, and V/J genes and CDR3 were assigned using IMGT germline references. Reads were filtered out if the reads had weak V/J assignments (E-value above 1e-6), no CDR3, stop codons, out-of-frame junctions, or ambiguous translated residues. V3J clonotypes were defined as sequences sharing an identical inferred V gene, J gene, and CDR3 amino acid sequence. The percentage overlap between two repertoires was calculated by dividing the number of shared unique clonotypes by the size of the smaller repertoire. RTK rarefaction, the Chao1 estimator, and Recon v2.1 estimates of unobserved clonotypes were used to assess repertoire richness. OLGA was used to compute generation probabilities for all TCRbeta clonotypes that the gDNA method yielded from a few donors. In its TCRdb copy, this immuneACCESS table keeps in-frame sequences only and misses some clones. Where compared with another copy, unresolved V genes explain less than half of these, and the others have no known cause. Clonal size and the V and J genes are those of that table, whereas D and trimming came from the DNA. This sample lists about 980,000 clones; around 80% were detected once. Approximately 1.5% of the sample belongs to the ten largest clones.

The source of the sample is a study of shared clonotypes between healthy human individuals (dated by TCRdb to the early 2020s). Study-level background: A couple of women and three men aged 18 to 49 years were included in the cohort. For each donor, CD4 naive and CD4 memory were each given three plates, CD8 naive was given two plates, and CD8 memory was given one plate. The study deeply sequenced blood TCR repertoires of five healthy adults to estimate repertoire size and the extent of clonotype sharing between individuals. To increase sequencing depth and limit assay-specific biases, different laboratories used diverse techniques to prepare libraries and sequence TCR repertoires. Each donor's leukapheresis produced roughly between roughly 0.85 and 9 billion PBMCs. Broader findings and caveats from the paper: Estimated clonotype richness was generally larger for naive than for memory subsets. Sampling was restricted to blood, and TCR repertoires in tissue are likely to differ from TCR repertoires in blood. Even with the large sequencing depth, rarefaction of the sorted-subset datasets indicated that sequencing was incomplete. Compared with non-shared clonotypes, the clonotypes found in all four sorted-subset donors had higher generation probabilities. Based on pairwise subsampling, the degree of clonotype sharing among donors was expected to be affected by sequencing depth. When several donors were compared, the shared fraction of clonotypes was about 5% for naive CD4, around 4% for naive CD8, roughly 2.5% for memory CD4, and less than 0.45% for memory CD8. Because the study included a small number of donors, the genetic and exposure-history diversity represented was limited.

From its cysteine to its phenylalanine, the CDR3 spans 14 amino acids. The DNA shown is the 42-base CDR3, in frame from base 1. CDR1 is given as SGHRS and CDR2 as YFSETQ, both from the germline V gene. Trimming takes 4 bases from V and 0 bases from J, and the germline ends sit 7 bases apart. The donors were healthy, HIV-negative adults who had no recently reported acute infections or vaccinations. Only Caucasian adults living in Nashville, Tennessee, USA were represented among the donors. CD4+ T cells were enriched by magnetic negative selection; naive cells were then positively selected on CD45RA, and the negative fraction formed the memory subset. After blood collection by leukapheresis, PBMCs were isolated using Ficoll-Histopaque density gradient centrifugation and then cryopreserved in the vapor phase of liquid nitrogen. Purity and quantity of every magnetically sorted T cell population were checked by analytical flow cytometry. From each sorted fraction, genomic DNA was isolated and quantified by UV absorbance on a Nanodrop 2000c.

The sequencing input was memory CD4+ T cells sorted from blood. The sample's cell subset or site label, in plain terms: CD45RA-negative fraction. The source is a man aged 18 to 30 in good health. Recombination connected TRBV5-1 to TRBJ2-2; confidence is insufficient to name the D gene. The CDR3 here reads CASSVSPNTGELFF. The DNA sequence reads TGCGCCAGCAGCGTCAGCCCGAACACCGGGGAGCTGTTTTTT.